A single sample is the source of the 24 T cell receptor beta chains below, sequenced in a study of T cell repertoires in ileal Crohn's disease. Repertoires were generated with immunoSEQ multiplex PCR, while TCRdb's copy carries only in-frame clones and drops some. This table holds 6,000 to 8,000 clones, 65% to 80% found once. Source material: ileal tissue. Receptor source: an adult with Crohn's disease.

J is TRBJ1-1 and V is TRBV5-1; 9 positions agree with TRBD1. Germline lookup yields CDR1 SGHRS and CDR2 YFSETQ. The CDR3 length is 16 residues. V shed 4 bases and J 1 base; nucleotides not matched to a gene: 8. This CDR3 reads CASSPAGQGSNTEAFF. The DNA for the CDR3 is TGCGCCAGCAGCCCCGCGGGACAGGGTTCGAACACTGAAGCTTTCTTT.

The CDR3 region is CAWSESGWCTF. The CDR3 bases are TGTGCCTGGAGTGAATCGGGGTGGTGCACCTTC. The chain carries TRBV30 and TRBJ1-2, with D uncertain. The CDR3 extends over 11 amino acids. Looked up from germline, CDR1 is GTSNPN and CDR2 is SVGIG (reference sequence). Trimming stripped 1 base from V and 13 bases from J, with 13 bases between.

DNA for the CDR3: TGTGCCAGCAGTCCCACCGGGACAGGGGGCTACGAGCAGTACTTC. This translates into CASSPTGTGGYEQYF. The chain couples TRBV27 to TRBJ2-5; 11 bases fit TRBD1. The J call could be wrong; TRBJ2-7 is a better fit for the DNA end. Germline CDR1 is MNHEY and CDR2 is SMNVEV (reference sequence). The CDR3 sequence is 15 residues long.

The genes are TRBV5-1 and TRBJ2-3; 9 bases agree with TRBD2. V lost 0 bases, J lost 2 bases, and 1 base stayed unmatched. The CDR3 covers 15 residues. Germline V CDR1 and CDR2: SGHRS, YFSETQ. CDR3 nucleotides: TGCGCCAGCAGCTTGGGACTAGCGGACACAGATACGCAGTATTTT. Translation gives CASSLGLADTDTQYF.

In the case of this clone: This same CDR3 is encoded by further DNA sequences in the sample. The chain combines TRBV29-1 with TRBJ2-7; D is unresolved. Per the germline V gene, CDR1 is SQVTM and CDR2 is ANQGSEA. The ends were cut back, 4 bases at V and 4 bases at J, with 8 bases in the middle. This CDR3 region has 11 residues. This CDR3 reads CSVGHNYEQYF. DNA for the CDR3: TGCAGCGTTGGGCATAATTACGAGCAGTACTTC.

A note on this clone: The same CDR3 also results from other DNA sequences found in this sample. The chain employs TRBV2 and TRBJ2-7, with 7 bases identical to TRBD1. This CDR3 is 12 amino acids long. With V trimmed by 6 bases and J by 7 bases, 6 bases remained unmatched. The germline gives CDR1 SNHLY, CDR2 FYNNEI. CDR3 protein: CASRPDREEQYF. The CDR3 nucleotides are TGTGCCAGCAGACCTGACAGGGAAGAGCAGTACTTC. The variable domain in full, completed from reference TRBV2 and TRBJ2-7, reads EPEVTQTPSHQVTQMGQEVILRCVPISNHLYFYWYRQILGQKVEFLVSFYNNEISEKSEIFDDQFSVERPDGSNFTLKIRSTKLEDSAMYFCASRPDREEQYFGPGTRLTVT.

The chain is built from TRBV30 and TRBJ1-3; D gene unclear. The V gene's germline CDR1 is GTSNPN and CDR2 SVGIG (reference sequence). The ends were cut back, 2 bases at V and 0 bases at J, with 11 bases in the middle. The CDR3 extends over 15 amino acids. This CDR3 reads CAWSRTGNSGNTIYF. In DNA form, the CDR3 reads TGTGCCTGGAGTCGGACTGGTAACTCTGGAAACACCATATATTTT.

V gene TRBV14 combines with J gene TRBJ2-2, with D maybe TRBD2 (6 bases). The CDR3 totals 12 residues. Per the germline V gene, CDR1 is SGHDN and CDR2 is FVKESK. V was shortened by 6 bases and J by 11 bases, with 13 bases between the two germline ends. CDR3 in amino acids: CASSRGTPELFF. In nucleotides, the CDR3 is TGTGCCAGCAGTCGCGGGACCCCCGAGCTGTTTTTT.

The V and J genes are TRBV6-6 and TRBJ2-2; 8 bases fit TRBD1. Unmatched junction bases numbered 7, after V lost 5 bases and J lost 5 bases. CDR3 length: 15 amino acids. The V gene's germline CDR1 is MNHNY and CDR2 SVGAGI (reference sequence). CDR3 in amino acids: CASSQTGAGTGELFF. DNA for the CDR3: TGTGCCAGCAGTCAGACAGGGGCAGGGACCGGGGAGCTGTTTTTT.

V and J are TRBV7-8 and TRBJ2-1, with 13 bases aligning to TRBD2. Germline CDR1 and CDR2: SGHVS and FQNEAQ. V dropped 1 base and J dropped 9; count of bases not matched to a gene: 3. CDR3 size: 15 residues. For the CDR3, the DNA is TGTGCCAGCAGCTTAGTACTAGCGGGGGGGGGTGAGCAGTTCTTC. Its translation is CASSLVLAGGGEQFF.

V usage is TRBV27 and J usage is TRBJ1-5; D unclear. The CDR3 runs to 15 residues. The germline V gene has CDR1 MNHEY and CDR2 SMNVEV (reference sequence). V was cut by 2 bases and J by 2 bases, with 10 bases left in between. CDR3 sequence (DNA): TGTGCCAGCAGTTTAAAATTAACGGGCAATCAGCCCCAGCATTTT. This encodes CASSLKLTGNQPQHF.

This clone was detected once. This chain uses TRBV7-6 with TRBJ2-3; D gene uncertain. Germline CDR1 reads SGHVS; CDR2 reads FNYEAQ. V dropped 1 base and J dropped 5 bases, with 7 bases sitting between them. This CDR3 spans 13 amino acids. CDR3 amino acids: CASSLGRRDTQYF. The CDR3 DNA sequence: TGTGCCAGCAGCTTAGGTAGGAGAGATACGCAGTATTTT.

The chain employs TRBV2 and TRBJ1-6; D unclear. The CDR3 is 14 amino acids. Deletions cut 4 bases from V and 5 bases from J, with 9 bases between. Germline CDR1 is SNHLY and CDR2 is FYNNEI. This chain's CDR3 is CASSVGSDNSPLHF. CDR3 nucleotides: TGTGCCAGCAGTGTAGGGAGCGATAATTCACCCCTCCACTTT.

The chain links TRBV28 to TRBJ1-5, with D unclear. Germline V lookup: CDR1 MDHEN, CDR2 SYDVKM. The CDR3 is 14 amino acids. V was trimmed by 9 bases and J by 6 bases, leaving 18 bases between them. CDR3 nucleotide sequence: TGTGCCAGACCCCCGGGGTTTTTCGGTCAGCCCCAGCATTTT. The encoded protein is CARPPGFFGQPQHF.

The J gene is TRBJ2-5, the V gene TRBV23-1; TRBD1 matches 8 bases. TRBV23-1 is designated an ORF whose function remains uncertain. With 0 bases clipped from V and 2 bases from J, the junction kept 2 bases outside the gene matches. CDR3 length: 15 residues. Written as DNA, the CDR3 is TGCGCCAGCAGTCAATCGAGGACAGGGCAAGAGACCCAGTACTTC. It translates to CASSQSRTGQETQYF.

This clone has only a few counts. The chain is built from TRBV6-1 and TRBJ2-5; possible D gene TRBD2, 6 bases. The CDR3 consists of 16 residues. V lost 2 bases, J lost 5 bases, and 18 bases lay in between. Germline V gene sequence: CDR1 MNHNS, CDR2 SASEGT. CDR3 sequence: CASSESAGYGGETQYF. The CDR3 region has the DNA TGTGCCAGCAGTGAATCGGCGGGCTACGGAGGGGAGACCCAGTACTTC.

As DNA, the CDR3 is TGTGCCAGCAGTCCCCGACTAGGACCCTACGAGCAGTACTTC. Its protein product is CASSPRLGPYEQYF. This chain uses TRBV6-6 with TRBJ2-7, with D perhaps matching TRBD2 (6 bases). The CDR3 length is 14 residues. CDR1 and CDR2 (germline): MNHNY, SVGAGI (reference sequence). Deletions cut 5 bases from V and 2 bases from J, with 13 bases between.

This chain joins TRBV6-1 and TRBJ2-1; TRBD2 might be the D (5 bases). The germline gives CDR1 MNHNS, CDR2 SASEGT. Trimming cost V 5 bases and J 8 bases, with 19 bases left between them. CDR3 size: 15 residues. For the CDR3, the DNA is TGTGCCAGCAGTCCCCTCCCAGGCGGGTCTTATGAGCAGTTCTTC. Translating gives CASSPLPGGSYEQFF.

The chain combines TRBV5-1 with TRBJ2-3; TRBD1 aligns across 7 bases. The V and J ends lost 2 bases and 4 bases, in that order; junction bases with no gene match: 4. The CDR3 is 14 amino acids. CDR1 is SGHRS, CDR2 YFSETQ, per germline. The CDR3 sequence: CASSLDRVADTQYF. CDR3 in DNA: TGCGCCAGCAGCTTAGACAGGGTGGCAGATACGCAGTATTTT. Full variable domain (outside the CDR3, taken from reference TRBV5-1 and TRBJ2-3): KAGVTQTPRYLIKTRGQQVTLSCSPISGHRSVSWYQQTPGQGLQFLFEYFSETQRNKGNFPGRFSGRQFSNSRSEMNVSTLELGDSALYLCASSLDRVADTQYFGPGTRLTVL.

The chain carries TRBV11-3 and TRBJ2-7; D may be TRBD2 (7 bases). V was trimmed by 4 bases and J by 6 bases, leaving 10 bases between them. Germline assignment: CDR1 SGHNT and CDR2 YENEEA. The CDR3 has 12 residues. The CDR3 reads CASSSGGGEQYF. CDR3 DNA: TGTGCCAGCAGCTCGGGGGGCGGCGAGCAGTACTTC. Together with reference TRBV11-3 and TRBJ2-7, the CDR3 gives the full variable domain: EAGVVQSPRYKIIEKKQPVAFWCNPISGHNTLYWYLQNLGQGPELLIRYENEEAVDDSQLPKDRFSAERLKGVDSTLKIQPAELGDSAVYLCASSSGGGEQYFGPGTRLTVT.

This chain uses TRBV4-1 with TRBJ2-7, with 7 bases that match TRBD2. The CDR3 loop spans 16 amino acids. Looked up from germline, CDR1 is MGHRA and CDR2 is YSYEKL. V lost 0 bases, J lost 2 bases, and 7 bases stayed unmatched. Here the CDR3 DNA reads TGCGCCAGCAGCCAAGAGGGGGGGGGTGCTACCTACGAGCAGTACTTC. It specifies CASSQEGGGATYEQYF.

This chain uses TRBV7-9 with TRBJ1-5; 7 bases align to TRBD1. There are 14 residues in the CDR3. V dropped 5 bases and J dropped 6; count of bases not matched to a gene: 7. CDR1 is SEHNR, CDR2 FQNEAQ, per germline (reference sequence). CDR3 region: CASSLTGVGQPQHF. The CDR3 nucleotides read TGTGCCAGCAGCCTTACAGGGGTCGGTCAGCCCCAGCATTTT. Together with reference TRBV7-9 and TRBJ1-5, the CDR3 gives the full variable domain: DTGVSQNPRHKITKRGQNVTFRCDPISEHNRLYWYRQTLGQGPEFLTYFQNEAQLEKSRLLSDRFSAERPKGSFSTLEIQRTEQGDSAMYLCASSLTGVGQPQHFGDGTRLSIL.

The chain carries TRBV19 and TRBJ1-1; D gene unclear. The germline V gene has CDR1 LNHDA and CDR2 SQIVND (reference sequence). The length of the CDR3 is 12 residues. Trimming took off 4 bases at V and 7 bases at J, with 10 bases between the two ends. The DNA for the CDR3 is TGTGCCAGTAGTACCCCACTAGGTGAAGCTTTCTTT. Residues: CASSTPLGEAFF.

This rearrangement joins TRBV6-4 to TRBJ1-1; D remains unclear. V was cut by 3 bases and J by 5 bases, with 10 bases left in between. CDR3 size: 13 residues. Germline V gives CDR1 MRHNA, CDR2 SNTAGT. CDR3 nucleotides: TGTGCCAGCAGTGAGGGAAGAGGGACTGAAGCTTTCTTT. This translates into CASSEGRGTEAFF.